These 20 T cell receptor beta chains share one sample of origin, sequenced in a study of blood T cell repertoires in COVID-19 (dated by TCRdb to the early 2020s). The method behind the library was the immunoSEQ multiplex PCR assay. TCRdb took this table from immuneACCESS and kept in-frame rearrangements with V and J called. Such tables lack part of the clones; where checked against another copy, unresolved V genes explain under half of the gap, and the rest is unexplained. The sample yields 150,000 or so clones; approximately 91% were counted once. The ten largest clones take up approximately 2.3% of the sample. Sequenced: peripheral blood. These receptors originate from a woman in her 70s with acute or convalescent COVID-19.

The CDR3 loop reads CASSPTGTGDNEQYF. In DNA, the CDR3 is TGCGCCAGCAGCCCCACCGGGACAGGGGACAACGAGCAGTACTTC. This chain joins TRBV5-1 and TRBJ2-7; 10 bases are shared with TRBD1. The germline V gene encodes CDR1 SGHRS and CDR2 YFSETQ. Trimming cost V 4 bases and J 5 bases; bases outside gene matches: 9. This CDR3 spans 15 amino acids.

This clone has only one observation. The CDR3 region has the DNA TGTGCCAGCAGCCAGCAACAGGGCAAGGTTAAGCCCCTCCACTTT. Amino acids: CASSQQQGKVKPLHF. This chain links TRBV3-1 (or the pseudogene TRBV3-2) with TRBJ1-6, with D perhaps matching TRBD1 (6 bases). CDR3 length: 15 residues. Germline CDR1 is LGHDT and CDR2 is YNNKEL (reference sequence). The ends were cut back, 3 bases at V and 13 bases at J, with 19 bases in the middle.

The J gene is TRBJ1-6, the V gene TRBV3-1 (or the pseudogene TRBV3-2); no definite D call. Trimming left V 6 bases short and J 7 bases short, with 19 bases between. CDR1 and CDR2 from the germline V gene are LGHDT and YNNKEL (reference sequence). The CDR3 length is 16 residues. The CDR3 protein is CASSLTIQPPNSPLHF. The CDR3 DNA is TGTGCCAGCAGTCTTACCATACAACCCCCCAATTCACCCCTCCACTTT.

V usage is TRBV6-1 and J usage is TRBJ1-1; no firm D call. Germline V gives CDR1 MNHNS, CDR2 SASEGT. The CDR3 has 14 residues. Trimming shortened V by 2 bases and J by 0 bases, and 7 bases separated the two germline ends. The CDR3 reads CASSEQLMNTEAFF. The DNA for the CDR3 is TGTGCCAGCAGTGAACAACTTATGAACACTGAAGCTTTCTTT.

This clone was observed a few times. V is TRBV7-9 and J is TRBJ1-1; 10 bases match TRBD1. Germline trimming cut 6 bases from V and 2 bases from J; bases unmatched to any gene: 9. Germline lookup yields CDR1 SEHNR and CDR2 FQNEAQ (reference sequence). The CDR3 contains 16 residues. CDR3 sequence: CASRVARDRGNTEAFF. The CDR3 nucleotides read TGTGCCAGCAGGGTTGCAAGGGACAGGGGAAACACTGAAGCTTTCTTT.

This sequence joins TRBV6-2 or TRBV6-3 and TRBJ2-2; 11 nucleotides agree with TRBD1. Losses at the gene ends were 5 bases for V and 2 bases for J; bases not matched to a gene: 13. The CDR3 is 19 amino acids. Per germline, CDR1 MNHEY and CDR2 SVGEGT. DNA of the CDR3: TGTGCCAGCAGTGAGTTGTTCGCCGGGACAGGGGGTAACACCGGGGAGCTGTTTTTT. It yields the protein CASSELFAGTGGNTGELFF.

The V call is TRBV28, the J call TRBJ1-1; the D is unclear. The V gene's germline CDR1 is MDHEN and CDR2 SYDVKM. This CDR3 comprises 15 residues. Between the trimmed V and J ends, which lost 4 bases and 5 bases, there was a span of 17 bases. The CDR3 nucleotides read TGTGCCAGCAGTTACACCGGGCCCCCGGGGACTGAAGCTTTCTTT. Protein product: CASSYTGPPGTEAFF.

This clone has only one observation. The chain is built from TRBV2 and TRBJ1-2; the match to TRBD1 covers 8 bases. The CDR3 runs 14 residues. The V gene's germline CDR1 is SNHLY and CDR2 FYNNEI. With V trimmed by 8 bases and J by 7 bases, 12 bases remained unmatched. CDR3 bases: TGTGCCAGCGGCGGTGGGACAGGCGGAGGTGGCTACACCTTC. Translation gives CASGGGTGGGGYTF. Complete variable domain (other parts from reference TRBV2 and TRBJ1-2): EPEVTQTPSHQVTQMGQEVILRCVPISNHLYFYWYRQILGQKVEFLVSFYNNEISEKSEIFDDQFSVERPDGSNFTLKIRSTKLEDSAMYFCASGGGTGGGGYTFGSGTRLTVV.

This CDR3 reads CASSLRQGRNYGYTF. The CDR3 DNA follows: TGCGCCAGCAGCCTGAGACAGGGTCGAAACTATGGCTACACCTTC. J is TRBJ1-2 and V is TRBV5-1; 7 bases line up with TRBD1. The CDR3 extends over 15 amino acids. Germline V CDR1 and CDR2: SGHRS, YFSETQ. With 4 bases clipped from V and 2 bases from J, the junction kept 8 bases outside the gene matches.

The genes are TRBV18 and TRBJ1-5; D call uncertain. Per germline, CDR1 KGHSH and CDR2 LQKENI. The CDR3 extends over 15 amino acids. Deletions cut 2 bases from V and 6 bases from J, with 14 bases between. The CDR3: CASSPEGSMGQPQHF. In DNA, the CDR3 is TGTGCCAGCTCACCAGAGGGAAGTATGGGTCAGCCCCAGCATTTT.

CDR3 bases: TGTGCCAGCAGCTTAGGGGGCTATAATGAAAAACTGTTTTTT. This gives the protein CASSLGGYNEKLFF. J is TRBJ1-4 and V is TRBV13; D gene ambiguous. V was shortened by 0 bases and J by 4 bases, with 6 bases between the two germline ends. The CDR3 length is 14 residues. The germline CDR1 and CDR2 sequences are PRHDT and FYEKMQ (reference sequence). Variable domain in full (rest from reference TRBV13 and TRBJ1-4): AAGVIQSPRHLIKEKRETATLKCYPIPRHDTVYWYQQGPGQDPQFLISFYEKMQSDKGSIPDRFSAQQFSDYHSELNMSSLELGDSALYFCASSLGGYNEKLFFGSGTQLSVL.

V usage is TRBV27 and J usage is TRBJ2-4; TRBD1 matches 8 bases. Germline lookup yields CDR1 MNHEY and CDR2 SMNVEV (reference sequence). The CDR3 consists of 17 residues. The V segment lost 5 bases and the J segment 0 bases; nucleotides outside the gene matches: 9. The CDR3 DNA is TGTGCCAGCAGTCCGCCCAGGGGGCTCCTAGCCAAAAACATTCAGTACTTC. This encodes CASSPPRGLLAKNIQYF.

This chain links TRBV7-8 with TRBJ1-2; D not certain. Germline CDR1 is SGHVS and CDR2 is FQNEAQ. V was cut by 7 bases and J by 4 bases, with 16 bases left in between. The CDR3 is 14 residues long. In DNA form, the CDR3 reads TGTGCCAGCACTGCGGGCAGCCTTTCCTATGGCTACACCTTC. It is translated as CASTAGSLSYGYTF.

This clone appeared a single time. The rearrangement links TRBV9 to TRBJ2-3, with TRBD2 matching over 8 bases. Per germline, CDR1 SGDLS and CDR2 YYNGEE. The ends lost 4 bases at V and 0 bases at J; junction bases unmatched: 7. The CDR3 is 16 residues long. DNA for the CDR3: TGTGCCAGCAGCCAACCTAGCGGGCGAAGCACAGATACGCAGTATTTT. Protein sequence: CASSQPSGRSTDTQYF.

The V gene is TRBV5-1, the J gene TRBJ1-6, with 9 bases identical to TRBD1. Germline-derived CDR1 and CDR2 are SGHRS and YFSETQ. V lost 4 bases to trimming and J lost 5 bases; unmatched junction nucleotides: 4. The CDR3 runs 15 residues. The CDR3 nucleotides read TGCGCCAGCAGCCACCGGGACAGGGATAATTCACCCCTCCACTTT. Translating it yields CASSHRDRDNSPLHF.

The rearrangement joins TRBV7-8 to TRBJ2-4, with 8 bases fitting TRBD2. Trimming took 5 bases from V and 8 from J; bases not matched to a gene: 11. Germline assignment: CDR1 SGHVS and CDR2 FQNEAQ. The CDR3 is made up of 15 amino acids. The CDR3 DNA reads TGTGCCAGCAGCCCCAAACGGGGGGGCCCGTACATTCAGTACTTC. Translated: CASSPKRGGPYIQYF.

This clone was recorded a few times. This rearrangement joins TRBV19 to TRBJ1-3; 11 positions match TRBD1. The germline CDR1 and CDR2 sequences are LNHDA and SQIVND (reference sequence). V dropped 4 bases and J dropped 4; count of bases not matched to a gene: 3. The CDR3 is 15 amino acids. CDR3 residues: CASSTRTGGGNTIYF. The CDR3 nucleotides are TGTGCCAGTAGTACCCGGACAGGGGGCGGAAACACCATATATTTT.

This chain joins TRBV19 and TRBJ1-5; TRBD1 aligns across 9 bases. CDR1 is LNHDA, CDR2 SQIVND, per germline (reference sequence). CDR3 length: 15 amino acids. V shed 10 bases and J 8 bases; nucleotides not matched to a gene: 15. The CDR3 region is CATKTGGIGREPQHF. CDR3 DNA: TGTGCCACCAAGACAGGGGGAATAGGTAGGGAGCCCCAGCATTTT.

The rearrangement uses TRBV10-3 and TRBJ2-3; D is unclear. The CDR3 runs to 16 residues. Per germline, CDR1 ENHRY and CDR2 SYGVKD. Trimming cost V 6 bases and J 0 bases, with 16 bases left between them. CDR3 amino acids: CAIRLGQSSSTDTQYF. DNA for the CDR3: TGTGCCATCAGGCTGGGCCAGAGTTCTAGCACAGATACGCAGTATTTT.

The rearrangement uses TRBV5-1 and TRBJ1-3; 7 bases line up with TRBD1. The CDR3 is 17 residues long. Unmatched junction bases numbered 12, after V lost 4 bases and J lost 2 bases. Germline values: CDR1 SGHRS, CDR2 YFSETQ. CDR3 in amino acids: CASSLGSPGTAGNTIYF. CDR3 DNA sequence: TGCGCCAGCAGCCTAGGATCCCCCGGGACAGCTGGAAACACCATATATTTT.